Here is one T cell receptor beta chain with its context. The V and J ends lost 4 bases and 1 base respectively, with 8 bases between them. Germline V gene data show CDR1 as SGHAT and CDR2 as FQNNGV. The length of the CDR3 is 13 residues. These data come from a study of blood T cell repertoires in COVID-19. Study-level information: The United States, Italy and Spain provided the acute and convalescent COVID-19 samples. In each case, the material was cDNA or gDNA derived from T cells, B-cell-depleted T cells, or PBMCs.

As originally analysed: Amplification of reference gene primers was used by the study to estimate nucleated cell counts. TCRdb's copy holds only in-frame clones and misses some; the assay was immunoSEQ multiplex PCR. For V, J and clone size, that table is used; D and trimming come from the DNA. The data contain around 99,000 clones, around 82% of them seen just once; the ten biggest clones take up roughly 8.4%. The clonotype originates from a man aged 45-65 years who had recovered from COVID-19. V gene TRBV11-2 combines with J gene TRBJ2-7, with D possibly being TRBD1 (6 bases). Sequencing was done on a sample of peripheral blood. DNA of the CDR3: TGTGCCAGCAGCTCAGGGGAATCCTACGAGCAGTACTTC. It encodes CASSSGESYEQYF.